This is a list of T cell receptor beta chains from one sample in a study of cytomegalovirus exposure and HLA in healthy donors. Using immunoSEQ multiplex PCR, the repertoire was profiled, and TCRdb retains in-frame clones only, with some absent. This sample has about 120,000 clones; about four fifths occur once, and the top ten carry around 10%. The sequenced sample was PBMCs. The receptors come from a male donor in good health and CMV-seropositive. The CDR3 runs from the conserved cysteine through the conserved F or W. The D gene is left open where the match is weak. Clone size, where shown, is once, few, many, or a class for clones that have expanded.

clone_size: NA; d_call: TRBD1; cdr3_length: 16; v_call: TRBV7-2; j_call: TRBJ1-6; cdr3_nt: TGTGCCAGCAGCTTACAGGGGGGCCGGATTAATTCACCCCTCCACTTT; cdr3_aa: CASSLQGGRINSPLHF
clone_size: NA; d_call: TRBD1; cdr3_length: 14; v_call: TRBV10-3; j_call: TRBJ2-5; cdr3_nt: TGTGCCATCAGGACAGGGGCCAACCAAGAGACCCAGTACTTC; cdr3_aa: CAIRTGANQETQYF
clone_size: NA; d_call: NA; cdr3_length: 16; v_call: TRBV13; j_call: TRBJ2-7; cdr3_nt: TGTGCCAGCAGCTTAAGTGGCGGACTACCCTCCTACGAGCAGTACTTC; cdr3_aa: CASSLSGGLPSYEQYF
clone_size: NA; d_call: TRBD2; cdr3_length: 17; v_call: TRBV10-3; j_call: TRBJ2-4; cdr3_nt: TGTGCCGCAGCCGATTCAGCGGGGGACCACCCCAAAAACATTCAGTACTTC; cdr3_aa: CAAADSAGDHPKNIQYF
clone_size: NA; d_call: NA; cdr3_length: 16; v_call: TRBV19; j_call: TRBJ2-2; cdr3_nt: TGTGCCAGTAGTATACGGAGGGGCCCTAATGGGGGGGAGCTGTTTTTT; cdr3_aa: CASSIRRGPNGGELFF
clone_size: NA; d_call: NA; cdr3_length: 13; v_call: TRBV6-4; j_call: TRBJ2-7; cdr3_nt: TGTGCCAGCAGTCGGGATGCCTCCTACGAGCAGTACTTC; cdr3_aa: CASSRDASYEQYF
clone_size: NA; d_call: NA; cdr3_length: 16; v_call: TRBV4-2; j_call: TRBJ2-5; cdr3_nt: TGTGCCAGCAGCCAAGAGGCTAGACGAGGCTGGGAGACCCAGTACTTC; cdr3_aa: CASSQEARRGWETQYF
clone_size: NA; d_call: TRBD2; cdr3_length: 15; v_call: TRBV29-1; j_call: TRBJ2-1; cdr3_nt: TGCAGCGTTGTCATATCGTCTGCGGGAGGTAATGAGCAGTTCTTC; cdr3_aa: CSVVISSAGGNEQFF
clone_size: NA; d_call: NA; cdr3_length: 13; v_call: TRBV28; j_call: TRBJ1-2; cdr3_nt: TGTGCCAGCGGCCAGCACAGTAACTATGGCTACACCTTC; cdr3_aa: CASGQHSNYGYTF
clone_size: NA; d_call: TRBD2; cdr3_length: 17; v_call: TRBV27; j_call: TRBJ2-7; cdr3_nt: TGTGCCAGCAGTCCCCGAATAAGCGGGAGGGCCTTCTACGAGCAGTACTTC; cdr3_aa: CASSPRISGRAFYEQYF
clone_size: once; d_call: NA; cdr3_length: 16; v_call: TRBV9; j_call: TRBJ2-2; cdr3_nt: TGTGCCAGCAGCGTAGTGTCGCGCCCCCCTGCCGGGGAGCTGTTTTTT; cdr3_aa: CASSVVSRPPAGELFF
clone_size: few; d_call: TRBD1; cdr3_length: 16; v_call: TRBV27; j_call: TRBJ1-4; cdr3_nt: TGTGCCAGCAGTTTAGGGACAGGCATAGCACGGGAAAAACTGTTTTTT; cdr3_aa: CASSLGTGIAREKLFF
clone_size: few; d_call: TRBD2; cdr3_length: 13; v_call: TRBV14; j_call: TRBJ2-7; cdr3_nt: TGTGCCAGCAGCCTTTACCAAGCGGGGGAGCAGTACTTC; cdr3_aa: CASSLYQAGEQYF
clone_size: NA; d_call: NA; cdr3_length: 14; v_call: TRBV18; j_call: TRBJ2-7; cdr3_nt: TGTGCCAGCTCACAATCGCGGGGAGACTACGAGCAGTACTTC; cdr3_aa: CASSQSRGDYEQYF
clone_size: NA; d_call: TRBD1; cdr3_length: 15; v_call: TRBV19; j_call: TRBJ1-5; cdr3_nt: TGTGCCAGTAGACTCGGGACAGGGGGGTATCAGCCCCAGCATTTT; cdr3_aa: CASRLGTGGYQPQHF
clone_size: NA; d_call: TRBD2; cdr3_length: 15; v_call: TRBV11-3; j_call: TRBJ2-6; cdr3_nt: TGTGCCAGCATGGGGCTAGCGGCTGGGGCCAACGTCCTGACTTTC; cdr3_aa: CASMGLAAGANVLTF
clone_size: NA; d_call: TRBD1; cdr3_length: 12; v_call: TRBV28; j_call: TRBJ1-4; cdr3_nt: TGTGCCAGCACAGGGGGAAATGAAAAACTGTTTTTT; cdr3_aa: CASTGGNEKLFF
clone_size: few; d_call: NA; cdr3_length: 14; v_call: TRBV7-2; j_call: TRBJ2-1; cdr3_nt: TGTGCCAGCAGCTTAGCGGGAGCAGGCCATGAGCAGTTCTTC; cdr3_aa: CASSLAGAGHEQFF
clone_size: once; d_call: TRBD2; cdr3_length: 20; v_call: TRBV7-3; j_call: TRBJ2-1; cdr3_nt: TGTGCCAGCAGCTCCCCCCCTAAGAGACTAGCGGGAAGCTCCTACAATGAGCAGTTCTTC; cdr3_aa: CASSSPPKRLAGSSYNEQFF
clone_size: NA; d_call: TRBD1; cdr3_length: 15; v_call: TRBV4-2; j_call: TRBJ2-7; cdr3_nt: TGTGCCAGCAGCCACACCCGGGACAGAGCCTACGAGCAGTACTTC; cdr3_aa: CASSHTRDRAYEQYF
clone_size: once; d_call: NA; cdr3_length: 12; v_call: TRBV6-5; j_call: TRBJ1-4; cdr3_nt: TGTGCCAGCAGTTACTCGAGTAGAAACAGGGAGTTT; cdr3_aa: CASSYSSRNREF
clone_size: NA; d_call: NA; cdr3_length: 16; v_call: TRBV18; j_call: TRBJ1-3; cdr3_nt: TGTGCCAGCTCACTACAGGGCCAGTTCTCTGGAAACACCATATATTTT; cdr3_aa: CASSLQGQFSGNTIYF
clone_size: NA; d_call: NA; cdr3_length: 14; v_call: TRBV4-3; j_call: TRBJ2-3; cdr3_nt: TGCGCCAGCAGCCAAGTAGGACTGGCGGATACGCAGTATTTT; cdr3_aa: CASSQVGLADTQYF
clone_size: NA; d_call: TRBD1; cdr3_length: 14; v_call: TRBV29-1; j_call: TRBJ2-7; cdr3_nt: TGCAGCGTTGAAGTTGGGACAGGCTCCTACGAGCAGTACTTC; cdr3_aa: CSVEVGTGSYEQYF
clone_size: NA; d_call: NA; cdr3_length: 13; v_call: TRBV30; j_call: TRBJ2-2; cdr3_nt: TGTGCCTGGAACAGGGATTTGACCGGGGAGCTGTTTTTT; cdr3_aa: CAWNRDLTGELFF
clone_size: NA; d_call: TRBD1; cdr3_length: 13; v_call: TRBV6-5; j_call: TRBJ2-2; cdr3_nt: TGTGCCAGCAGACGCGACAGGGCCGGGGAGCTGTTTTTT; cdr3_aa: CASRRDRAGELFF
clone_size: NA; d_call: TRBD1; cdr3_length: 14; v_call: TRBV11-2; j_call: TRBJ2-5; cdr3_nt: TGTGCCAGCAGCCTGACAGGGACCCAAGAGACCCAGTACTTC; cdr3_aa: CASSLTGTQETQYF
clone_size: NA; d_call: NA; cdr3_length: 13; v_call: TRBV30; j_call: TRBJ2-3; cdr3_nt: TGTGCCTGGAACGCGGGATTCACAGATACGCAGTATTTT; cdr3_aa: CAWNAGFTDTQYF
clone_size: NA; d_call: TRBD2; cdr3_length: 16; v_call: TRBV5-1; j_call: TRBJ2-1; cdr3_nt: TGCGCCAGCAGCTTGGTCGCTAGCGGGAGGGTAGATGAGCAGTTCTTC; cdr3_aa: CASSLVASGRVDEQFF
clone_size: NA; d_call: NA; cdr3_length: 15; v_call: TRBV10-3; j_call: TRBJ2-1; cdr3_nt: TGTGCCATCAGTGTTGGTCGGGAGAGCCTCCGTGAGCAGTTCTTC; cdr3_aa: CAISVGRESLREQFF
clone_size: NA; d_call: TRBD2; cdr3_length: 16; v_call: TRBV4-2; j_call: TRBJ2-1; cdr3_nt: TGTGCCAGCAGCCGATTCGGGACTAGCGGCTCCAATGAGCAGTTCTTC; cdr3_aa: CASSRFGTSGSNEQFF
clone_size: few; d_call: TRBD1; cdr3_length: 15; v_call: TRBV7-2; j_call: TRBJ1-2; cdr3_nt: TGTGCCAGCATTGTATCCTCGACAGGGGCCAATGGCTACACCTTC; cdr3_aa: CASIVSSTGANGYTF
clone_size: NA; d_call: NA; cdr3_length: 16; v_call: TRBV21-1; j_call: TRBJ1-3; cdr3_nt: TGTGCCAGCAGCGGGAGTCTCTTATACTCTGGAAACACCATATATTTT; cdr3_aa: CASSGSLLYSGNTIYF
clone_size: NA; d_call: TRBD2; cdr3_length: 17; v_call: TRBV4-3; j_call: TRBJ2-1; cdr3_nt: TGCGCCAGCAGCCAAGGGACCCCTAGCGGGACGCCCAATGAGCAGTTCTTC; cdr3_aa: CASSQGTPSGTPNEQFF
clone_size: NA; d_call: TRBD1; cdr3_length: 16; v_call: TRBV7-7; j_call: TRBJ2-2; cdr3_nt: TGTGCTAGCAGCTTAGGGGGCCCAAGACCCACCGGGGAGCTGTTTTTT; cdr3_aa: CASSLGGPRPTGELFF
clone_size: few; d_call: TRBD1; cdr3_length: 13; v_call: TRBV15; j_call: TRBJ1-2; cdr3_nt: TGTGCCACCAGCAGAGGGGGACAGTATGGCTACACCTTC; cdr3_aa: CATSRGGQYGYTF
clone_size: NA; d_call: NA; cdr3_length: 12; v_call: TRBV28; j_call: TRBJ1-1; cdr3_nt: TGTGCCAGCAGCCCCCCGAGGACAGTTGCTTTCTTT; cdr3_aa: CASSPPRTVAFF
clone_size: NA; d_call: TRBD2; cdr3_length: 13; v_call: TRBV7-9; j_call: TRBJ2-1; cdr3_nt: TGTGCCAGCAAAGGACTAGCCACAACGCGGCAGTTCTTC; cdr3_aa: CASKGLATTRQFF
clone_size: NA; d_call: NA; cdr3_length: 15; v_call: TRBV29-1; j_call: TRBJ2-7; cdr3_nt: TGCAGCGTTCTCTCCCGCAGGGAATCTACCTACGAGCAGTACTTC; cdr3_aa: CSVLSRRESTYEQYF
clone_size: NA; d_call: NA; cdr3_length: 14; v_call: TRBV27; j_call: TRBJ1-1; cdr3_nt: TGTGCCAGCAGTTTATTAGGGGGGGACACTGAAGCTTTCTTT; cdr3_aa: CASSLLGGDTEAFF
clone_size: NA; d_call: NA; cdr3_length: 16; v_call: TRBV14; j_call: TRBJ2-2; cdr3_nt: TGTGCCAGCAGCCAACATCTAGCGTCGAACACCGGGGAGCTGTTTTTT; cdr3_aa: CASSQHLASNTGELFF
clone_size: NA; d_call: TRBD1; cdr3_length: 14; v_call: TRBV6-1; j_call: TRBJ2-7; cdr3_nt: TGTGCCAGTAAGAAGGGACAGGGCTCGGGCGAGCAGTACTTC; cdr3_aa: CASKKGQGSGEQYF
clone_size: NA; d_call: TRBD1; cdr3_length: 14; v_call: TRBV19; j_call: TRBJ1-5; cdr3_nt: TGTGCCAGTCGGACAGGGGGGGGCTATCAGCCCCAGCATTTT; cdr3_aa: CASRTGGGYQPQHF
clone_size: NA; d_call: NA; cdr3_length: 13; v_call: TRBV7-2; j_call: TRBJ1-5; cdr3_nt: TGTGCCAGCAGCCCCGGGACTTCACGGCCCCAGCATTTT; cdr3_aa: CASSPGTSRPQHF
clone_size: NA; d_call: NA; cdr3_length: 14; v_call: TRBV7-9; j_call: TRBJ2-1; cdr3_nt: TGTGCCAGCAGCTTAGCGACTAACCTCGCTGAGCAGTTCTTC; cdr3_aa: CASSLATNLAEQFF
clone_size: few; d_call: NA; cdr3_length: 13; v_call: TRBV30; j_call: TRBJ2-7; cdr3_nt: TGTGCCTGGACCGACGGGAGTCCCTACGAGCAGTACTTC; cdr3_aa: CAWTDGSPYEQYF
clone_size: NA; d_call: TRBD1; cdr3_length: 14; v_call: TRBV19; j_call: TRBJ2-1; cdr3_nt: TGTGCCAGTAGGCCGGGACAGGAGTACAATGAGCAGTTCTTC; cdr3_aa: CASRPGQEYNEQFF
clone_size: NA; d_call: TRBD2; cdr3_length: 16; v_call: TRBV4-2; j_call: TRBJ2-1; cdr3_nt: TGTGCCAGCAGCCAAGATCTCCGGACTAGCGGAAATGAGCAGTTCTTC; cdr3_aa: CASSQDLRTSGNEQFF
clone_size: NA; d_call: TRBD1; cdr3_length: 14; v_call: TRBV19; j_call: TRBJ2-1; cdr3_nt: TGTGCCAGTACCGGGACAGGGGGCTACAATGAGCAGTTCTTC; cdr3_aa: CASTGTGGYNEQFF
clone_size: NA; d_call: TRBD2; cdr3_length: 16; v_call: TRBV28; j_call: TRBJ2-2; cdr3_nt: TGTGCCAGCAACCTGGTAGCGGGAGCGAACACCGGGGAGCTGTTTTTT; cdr3_aa: CASNLVAGANTGELFF